This T cell receptor beta chain derives from a study of identical twins. MiXCR, applied by TCRdb to the 5' RACE reads, yields one record per CDR3 protein. Here the sample spans approximately 690,000 distinct CDR3 sequences, approximately 6% being singletons. The table lists this clonotype with many counts. Germline CDR1 and CDR2: SQVTM and ANQGSEA. The CDR3 extends over 11 amino acids. The J segment lost 10 bases and the V segment lost 6 bases, leaving 3 bases of the junction unmatched. The source is a man aged 18 to 35 in good health. This sequence joins TRBV29-1 and TRBJ2-1, with 10 bases aligning to TRBD2. The sample was naive T cells sorted from blood. The CDR3 sequence is CSVKLAGEQFF. The CDR3 nucleotides are TGCAGCGTCAAACTAGCGGGGGAGCAGTTCTTC.